This T cell receptor beta chain was retrieved from a study of PD-L1 blockade in urothelial cancer. Background on the study: Analysis of blood occurred 3 weeks (second dose) and 6 weeks after treatment start.

The time point: pretreatment peripheral blood. The CDR3 sequence is 14 residues long. The J segment lost 5 bases and the V segment lost 2 bases, leaving 2 bases of the junction unmatched. Germline V gives CDR1 SGHKS, CDR2 YYEKEE (reference sequence). Libraries were prepared by immunoSEQ multiplex PCR; TCRdb keeps only in-frame clonotypes and omits some of them. There are roughly 51,000 clones in the sample; 75% to 85% occur only once, and 10% lies in the top ten. This clone has just one count. The TCR comes from a man between 65 and 80 years old with urothelial cancer. The V gene is TRBV5-5, the J gene TRBJ2-5; 11 positions agree with TRBD2. The sample here was PBMCs, taken around atezolizumab (anti-PD-L1) treatment. CDR3 protein: CASSFSGRGETQYF. In nucleotides, the CDR3 is TGTGCCAGCAGCTTTAGCGGGAGGGGTGAGACCCAGTACTTC.